One T cell receptor (beta chain) is described in this entry. Antigen specificity is unknown. CDR3 length equals 14 residues. V lost 11 bases and J 0 bases, leaving 15 bases between the germline ends. CDR1 SNHLY and CDR2 FYNNEI come from the germline V gene. Vbeta (60) and Jbeta (13) primers were used in the PCR. Assay: immunoSEQ multiplex PCR; the TCRdb copy retains only in-frame clones and omits some. Found here are about 160,000 clones, roughly 80% of them singletons; the top ten hold around 7.7%. The data were taken from a study of cytomegalovirus exposure and HLA in healthy donors. Study summary: A data release that came early held roughly 90 million unique TCRs from HLA-typed donors. Points from the study as a whole: Presence/absence analyses assumed roughly uniform sequencing depth across donors, which may not hold. Most of the TCR beta V segments (in an earlier analysis) were productive either about 87% or about 30% of the time.

The V call is TRBV2, the J call TRBJ2-3, with a weak D call TRBD2 (5 bases). This TCR was sampled from a woman aged 30 to 39 in good health and CMV-seropositive. Sample: PBMCs. The CDR3 bases are TGTGCCGAAAATATGGGAGATAGCACAGATACGCAGTATTTT. As protein: CAENMGDSTDTQYF.